This TCR beta chain was sequenced in a study of spatial heterogeneity in lung cancer (dated by TCRdb to between 2019 and 2020). For the study in its entirety: Beta-chain transcripts were consistently detected in greater numbers than alpha-chain transcripts, which likely reflects a higher abundance of beta-chain transcripts. In non-small cell lung cancer, the study quantitatively compared TCR alpha and beta repertoires across several tumor regions, matched nontumor lung, and blood. TCR transcript counts in tumor regions correlated strongly with a T cell transcriptional module score from matched bulk RNA-seq. Both alpha and beta chains were TCR-sequenced in hundreds of tumor regions, around 64 matched nontumor lung samples and 56 PBMC samples obtained at surgery. In the raw uncorrected reads, each unique combination of TCR and UMI appeared more than ten times on average. The study linked features of the TCR repertoire to counts of nonsynonymous mutations, which were determined by whole-exome sequencing of tumor tissue. The research as a whole found: Confirming at a functional level the hypothesis that regional TCRs recognize regional mutations was considered to require additional single-cell paired TCR alpha and beta sequencing. Counts of ubiquitous and regional expanded TCRs correlated with counts of ubiquitous and regional nonsynonymous mutations, respectively. Estimated TCR-seq coverage of tumor T cells was only roughly 7% for alpha chains and about 14% for beta chains. The tumor nonsynonymous mutation count correlated with the number of expanded alpha and beta TCRs within the tumor.

The method was 5' RACE. TCRdb records NextSeq 500 as the sequencer. The TCR library protocol attached a unique molecular identifier to each TCR cDNA molecule to allow correction of PCR and sequencing errors. The source study handled its data this way. TCR identification, UMI-based error correction and CDR3 extraction were all carried out with Decombinator tools. Expanded TCRs were defined as those above a frequency of 2 per 1,000, corresponding to the top 1% of the tumor frequency distribution. Expanded tumor TCRs were classed as regional if statistically deemed absent (corrected P<0.05) from at least one tumor region, otherwise ubiquitous. Renyi diversity was calculated using the R vegan package after each repertoire was subsampled 100 times to 5,000 TCRs. CDR3 similarity networks were constructed using string-kernel similarity of amino acid triplets, with links drawn between CDR3s whose pairwise similarity was above 0.82. In TCRdb, the public reads were trimmed at Q25 with fastp and aligned with MiXCR, with productive beta chains retained. Every CDR3 protein is listed once, alongside the most common genes and DNA of its rows. TCRdb assigned the V and J calls; the authors' analysis was not used. The sample data list over 15,000 distinct CDR3 sequences, and approximately 6.2% of these were observed just once. The ten top clones hold 5.5% to 8% of the sample.

The meaning of the sample's time point label: sample taken at primary tumor resection. Samples were obtained from approximately 70 patients with early-stage, untreated non-small cell lung cancer from the lung TRACERx cohort. TCR sequencing used whole RNA extracted from tumor and nontumor lung tissue, or from cryopreserved PBMC samples, without cell sorting. A patient was chosen for TCR sequencing only when enough RNA was available from at least two tumor regions. Tumor and adjacent nontumor lung specimens were reviewed by a lung pathologist before selection. This clonotype was detected many times. Its antigen remains unidentified. One base away there is no much larger clone; base qualities are not given. The CDR3 measures 15 amino acids from cysteine to phenylalanine. Only the CDR3 portion is preserved as DNA: 45 bases, with reading frame beginning at the first base. Trimming leaves V shorter by 2 bases and J shorter by 4 bases, with the junction holding 5 bases beyond the gene matches.

This TCR was sampled from a male donor with early-stage non-small cell lung cancer. Sequenced here: lung tumor tissue, sampled at surgery. In this chain, TRBV12-3 or TRBV12-4 is recombined with TRBJ2-3; 8 of the junction bases match TRBD2. The nucleotide sequence reads as follows: TGTGCCAGCAGTTTATCCAGCGGGAGTGCAGATACGCAGTATTTT. This gives the protein CASSLSSGSADTQYF.